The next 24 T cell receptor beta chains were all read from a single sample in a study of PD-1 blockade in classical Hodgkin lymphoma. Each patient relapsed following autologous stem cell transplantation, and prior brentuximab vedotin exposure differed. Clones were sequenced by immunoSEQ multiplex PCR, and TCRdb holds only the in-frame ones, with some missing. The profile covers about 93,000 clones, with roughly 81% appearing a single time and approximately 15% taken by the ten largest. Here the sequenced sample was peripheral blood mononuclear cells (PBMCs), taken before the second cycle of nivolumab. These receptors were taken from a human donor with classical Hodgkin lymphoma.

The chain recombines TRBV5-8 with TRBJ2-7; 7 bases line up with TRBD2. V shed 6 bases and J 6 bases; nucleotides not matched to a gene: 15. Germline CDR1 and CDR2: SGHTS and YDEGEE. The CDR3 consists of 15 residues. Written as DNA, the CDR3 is TGTGCCAGCAACGCACTAAGCGGGGCCCTAGCCGAGCAGTACTTC. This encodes CASNALSGALAEQYF.

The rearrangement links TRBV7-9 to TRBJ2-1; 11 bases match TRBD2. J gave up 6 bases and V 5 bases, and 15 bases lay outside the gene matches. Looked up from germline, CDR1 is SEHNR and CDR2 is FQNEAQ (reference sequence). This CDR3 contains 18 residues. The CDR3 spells CASSMGTSGPGLGNEQFF. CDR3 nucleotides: TGTGCCAGCAGCATGGGGACTAGCGGCCCGGGGTTGGGCAATGAGCAGTTCTTC.

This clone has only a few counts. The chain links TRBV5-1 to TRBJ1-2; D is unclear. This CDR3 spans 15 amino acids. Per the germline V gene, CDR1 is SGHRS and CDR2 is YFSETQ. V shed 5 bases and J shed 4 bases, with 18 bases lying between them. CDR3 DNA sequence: TGCGCCAGCAGGCAATCACCCCAGCCTTCCTATGGCTACACCTTC. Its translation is CASRQSPQPSYGYTF.

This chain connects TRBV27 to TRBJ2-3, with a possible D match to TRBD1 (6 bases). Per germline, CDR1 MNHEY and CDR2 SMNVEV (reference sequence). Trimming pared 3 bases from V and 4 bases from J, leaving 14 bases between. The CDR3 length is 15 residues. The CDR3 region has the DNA TGTGCCAGCAGTTTGTACAGGGACCCCCCAGATACGCAGTATTTT. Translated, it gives CASSLYRDPPDTQYF.

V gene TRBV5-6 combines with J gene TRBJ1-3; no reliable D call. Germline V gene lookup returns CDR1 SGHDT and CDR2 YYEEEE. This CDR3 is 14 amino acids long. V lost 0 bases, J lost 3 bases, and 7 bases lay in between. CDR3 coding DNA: TGTGCCAGCAGCTTGGATAGGAGTGGAAACACCATATATTTT. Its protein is CASSLDRSGNTIYF. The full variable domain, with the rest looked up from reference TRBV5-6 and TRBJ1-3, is DAGVTQSPTHLIKTRGQQVTLRCSPKSGHDTVSWYQQALGQGPQFIFQYYEEEERQRGNFPDRFSGHQFPNYSSELNVNALLLGDSALYLCASSLDRSGNTIYFGEGSWLTVV.

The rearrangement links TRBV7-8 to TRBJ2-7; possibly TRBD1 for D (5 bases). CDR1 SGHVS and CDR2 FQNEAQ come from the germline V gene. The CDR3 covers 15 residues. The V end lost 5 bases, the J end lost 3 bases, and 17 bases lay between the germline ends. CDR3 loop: CASSRDLTDVYEQYF. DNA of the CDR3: TGTGCCAGCAGCCGCGACCTGACAGATGTCTACGAGCAGTACTTC. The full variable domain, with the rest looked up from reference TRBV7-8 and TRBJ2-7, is GAGVSQSPRYKVAKRGQDVALRCDPISGHVSLFWYQQALGQGPEFLTYFQNEAQLDKSGLPSDRFFAERPEGSVSTLKIQRTQQEDSAVYLCASSRDLTDVYEQYFGPGTRLTVT.

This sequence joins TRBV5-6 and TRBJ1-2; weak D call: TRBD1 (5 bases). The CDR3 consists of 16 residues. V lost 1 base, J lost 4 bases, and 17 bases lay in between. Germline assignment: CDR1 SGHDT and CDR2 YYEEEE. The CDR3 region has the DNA TGTGCCAGCAGCTTGCTAACCATGGTGGGGACCTATGGCTACACCTTC. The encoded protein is CASSLLTMVGTYGYTF.

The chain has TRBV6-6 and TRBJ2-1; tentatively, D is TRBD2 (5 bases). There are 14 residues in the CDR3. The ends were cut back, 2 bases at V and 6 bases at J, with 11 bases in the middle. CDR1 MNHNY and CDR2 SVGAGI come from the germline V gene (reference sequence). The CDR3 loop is CASSYKTSANEQFF. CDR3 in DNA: TGTGCCAGCAGTTACAAAACTAGTGCCAATGAGCAGTTCTTC.

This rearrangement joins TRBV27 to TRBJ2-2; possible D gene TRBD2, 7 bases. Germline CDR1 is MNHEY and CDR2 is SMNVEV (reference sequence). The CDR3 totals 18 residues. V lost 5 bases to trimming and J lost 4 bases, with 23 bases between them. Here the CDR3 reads CASSLTGRGRVSTGELFF. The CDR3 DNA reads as TGTGCCAGCAGTCTCACAGGGCGAGGGAGGGTTTCCACCGGGGAGCTGTTTTTT.

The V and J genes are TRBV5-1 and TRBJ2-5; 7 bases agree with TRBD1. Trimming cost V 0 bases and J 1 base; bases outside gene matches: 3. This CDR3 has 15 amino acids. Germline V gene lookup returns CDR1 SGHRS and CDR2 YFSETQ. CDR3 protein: CASSLEGQAQETQYF. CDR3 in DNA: TGCGCCAGCAGCTTGGAAGGACAGGCCCAAGAGACCCAGTACTTC.

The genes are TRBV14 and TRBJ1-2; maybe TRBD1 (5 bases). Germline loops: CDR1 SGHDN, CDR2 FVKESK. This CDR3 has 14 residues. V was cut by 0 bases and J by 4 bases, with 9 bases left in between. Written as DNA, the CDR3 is TGTGCCAGCAGCCAAGACTGGGGGGGCTATGGCTACACCTTC. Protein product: CASSQDWGGYGYTF.

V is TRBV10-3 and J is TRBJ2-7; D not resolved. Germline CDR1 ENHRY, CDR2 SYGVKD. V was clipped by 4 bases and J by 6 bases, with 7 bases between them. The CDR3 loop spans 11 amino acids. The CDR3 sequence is CAISVYPEQYF. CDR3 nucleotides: TGTGCCATCAGTGTATACCCCGAGCAGTACTTC.

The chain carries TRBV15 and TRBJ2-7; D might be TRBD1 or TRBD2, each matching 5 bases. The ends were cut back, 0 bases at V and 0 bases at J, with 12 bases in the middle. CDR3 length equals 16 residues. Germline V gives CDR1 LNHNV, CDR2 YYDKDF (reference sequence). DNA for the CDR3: TGTGCCACCAGCAGAGATTGGGCAGGGAGCTCCTACGAGCAGTACTTC. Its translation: CATSRDWAGSSYEQYF.

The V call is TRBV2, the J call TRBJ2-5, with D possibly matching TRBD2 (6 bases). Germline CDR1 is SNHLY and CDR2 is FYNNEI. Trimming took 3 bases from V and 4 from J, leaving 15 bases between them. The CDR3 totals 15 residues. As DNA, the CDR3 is TGTGCCAGCAGTGAGCTTAGCGGCGGAGTAGAGACCCAGTACTTC. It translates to CASSELSGGVETQYF.

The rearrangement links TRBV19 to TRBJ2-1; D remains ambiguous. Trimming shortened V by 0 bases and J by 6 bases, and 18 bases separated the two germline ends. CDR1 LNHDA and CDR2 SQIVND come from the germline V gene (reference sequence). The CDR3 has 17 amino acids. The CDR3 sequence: CASSIDESLVFPNEQFF. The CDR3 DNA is TGTGCCAGTAGTATAGATGAGAGCCTAGTTTTTCCCAATGAGCAGTTCTTC.

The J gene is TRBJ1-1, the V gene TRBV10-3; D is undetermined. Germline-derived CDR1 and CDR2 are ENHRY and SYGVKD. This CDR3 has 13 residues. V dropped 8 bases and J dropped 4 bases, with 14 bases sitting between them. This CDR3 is CAIEEGWGTEAFF. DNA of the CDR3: TGTGCCATCGAGGAAGGGTGGGGCACTGAAGCTTTCTTT.

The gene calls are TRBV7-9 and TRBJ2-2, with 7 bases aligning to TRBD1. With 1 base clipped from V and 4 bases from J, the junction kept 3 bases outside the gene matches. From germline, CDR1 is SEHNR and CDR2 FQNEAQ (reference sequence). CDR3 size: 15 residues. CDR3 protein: CASSLDRGFTGELFF. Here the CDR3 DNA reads TGTGCCAGCAGCTTAGACAGGGGATTCACCGGGGAGCTGTTTTTT. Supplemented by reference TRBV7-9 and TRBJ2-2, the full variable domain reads DTGVSQNPRHKITKRGQNVTFRCDPISEHNRLYWYRQTLGQGPEFLTYFQNEAQLEKSRLLSDRFSAERPKGSFSTLEIQRTEQGDSAMYLCASSLDRGFTGELFFGEGSRLTVL.

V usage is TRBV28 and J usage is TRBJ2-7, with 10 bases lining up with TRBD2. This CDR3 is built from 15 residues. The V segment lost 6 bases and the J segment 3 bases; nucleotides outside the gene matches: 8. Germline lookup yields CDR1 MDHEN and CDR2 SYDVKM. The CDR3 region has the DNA TGTGCCAGCAGCCCGATTAGCGGGAGGAGCTACGAGCAGTACTTC. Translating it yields CASSPISGRSYEQYF.

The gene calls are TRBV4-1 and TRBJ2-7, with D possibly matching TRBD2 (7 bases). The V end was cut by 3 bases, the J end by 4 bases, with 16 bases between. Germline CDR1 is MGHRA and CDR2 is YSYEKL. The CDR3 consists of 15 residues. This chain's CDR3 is CASSHNKGGGYEQYF. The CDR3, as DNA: TGCGCCAGCAGCCATAACAAAGGGGGGGGATACGAGCAGTACTTC.

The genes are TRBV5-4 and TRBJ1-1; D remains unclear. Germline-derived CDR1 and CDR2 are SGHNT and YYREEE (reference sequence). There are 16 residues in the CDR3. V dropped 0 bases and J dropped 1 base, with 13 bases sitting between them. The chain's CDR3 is CASSLVGIRANTEAFF. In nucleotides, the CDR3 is TGTGCCAGCAGCTTGGTTGGGATACGGGCGAACACTGAAGCTTTCTTT. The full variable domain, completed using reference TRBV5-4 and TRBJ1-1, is ETGVTQSPTHLIKTRGQQVTLRCSSQSGHNTVSWYQQALGQGPQFIFQYYREEENGRGNFPPRFSGLQFPNYSSELNVNALELDDSALYLCASSLVGIRANTEAFFGQGTRLTVV.

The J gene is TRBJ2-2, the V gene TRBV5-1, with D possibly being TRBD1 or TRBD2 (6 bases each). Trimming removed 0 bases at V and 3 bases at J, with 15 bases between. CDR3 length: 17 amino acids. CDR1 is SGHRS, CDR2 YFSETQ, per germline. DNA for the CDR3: TGCGCCAGCAGCTTGGGGGCGACAGGCGGGGACACCGGGGAGCTGTTTTTT. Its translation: CASSLGATGGDTGELFF.

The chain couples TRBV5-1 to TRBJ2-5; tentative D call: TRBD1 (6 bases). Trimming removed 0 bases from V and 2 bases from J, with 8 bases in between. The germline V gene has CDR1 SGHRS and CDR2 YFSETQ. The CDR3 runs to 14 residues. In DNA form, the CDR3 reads TGCGCCAGCAGCTTGGGTACAGGGCAAGAGACCCAGTACTTC. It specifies CASSLGTGQETQYF.

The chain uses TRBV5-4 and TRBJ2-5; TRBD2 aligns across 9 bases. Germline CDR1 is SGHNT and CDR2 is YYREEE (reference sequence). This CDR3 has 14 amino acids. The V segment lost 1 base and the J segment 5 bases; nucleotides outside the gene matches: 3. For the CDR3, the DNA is TGTGCCAGCAGCTTGAGAACTAGCGGGGAGACCCAGTACTTC. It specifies CASSLRTSGETQYF.

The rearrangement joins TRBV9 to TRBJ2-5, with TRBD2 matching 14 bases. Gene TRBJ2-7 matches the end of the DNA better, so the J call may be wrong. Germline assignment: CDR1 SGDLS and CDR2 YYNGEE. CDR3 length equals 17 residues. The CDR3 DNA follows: TGTGCCAGCAGCAGGGGACTAGCGGGAGCGCCTCCCTACGAGCAGTACTTC. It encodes CASSRGLAGAPPYEQYF.